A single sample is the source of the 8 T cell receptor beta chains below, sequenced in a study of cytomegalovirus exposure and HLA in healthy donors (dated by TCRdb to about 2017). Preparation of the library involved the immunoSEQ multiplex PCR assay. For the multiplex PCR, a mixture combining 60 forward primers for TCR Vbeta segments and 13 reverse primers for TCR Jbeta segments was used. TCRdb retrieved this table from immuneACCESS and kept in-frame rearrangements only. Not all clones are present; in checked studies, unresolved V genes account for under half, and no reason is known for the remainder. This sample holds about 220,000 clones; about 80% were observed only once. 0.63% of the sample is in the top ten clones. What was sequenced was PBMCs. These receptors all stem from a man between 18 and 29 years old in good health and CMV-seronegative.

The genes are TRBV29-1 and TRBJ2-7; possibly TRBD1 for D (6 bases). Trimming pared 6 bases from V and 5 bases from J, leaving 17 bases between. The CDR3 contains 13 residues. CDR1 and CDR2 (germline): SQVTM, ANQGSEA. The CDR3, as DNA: TGCAGCGTGGGGGCGGTTAGGGGCAACGAGCAGTACTTC. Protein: CSVGAVRGNEQYF.

The CDR3 spells CASSLALAGLAFF. In DNA form, the CDR3 reads TGTGCCAGCAGCTTAGCCCTCGCAGGGCTAGCTTTCTTT. V is TRBV7-9 and J is TRBJ1-1; tentative D call: TRBD1 (5 bases). Germline CDR1 and CDR2: SEHNR and FQNEAQ (reference sequence). This CDR3 contains 13 residues. V shed 0 bases and J shed 10 bases, with 12 bases lying between them.

CDR3 bases: TGTGCCAGCAGAGAATTCGGACAGGGGGGAATCTACGGCAATCAGCCCCAGCATTTT. It codes for CASREFGQGGIYGNQPQHF. The V and J genes are TRBV6-1 and TRBJ1-5; 10 bases match TRBD1. Germline V lookup: CDR1 MNHNS, CDR2 SASEGT. Germline trimming cut 6 bases from V and 2 bases from J; bases unmatched to any gene: 16. The CDR3 sequence is 19 residues long.

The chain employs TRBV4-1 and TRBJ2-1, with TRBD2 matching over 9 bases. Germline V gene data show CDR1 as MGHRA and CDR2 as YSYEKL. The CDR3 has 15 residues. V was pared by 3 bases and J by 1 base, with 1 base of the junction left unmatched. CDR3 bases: TGCGCCAGCAGCCAGCGGGAGGGATCCTACAATGAGCAGTTCTTC. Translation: CASSQREGSYNEQFF.

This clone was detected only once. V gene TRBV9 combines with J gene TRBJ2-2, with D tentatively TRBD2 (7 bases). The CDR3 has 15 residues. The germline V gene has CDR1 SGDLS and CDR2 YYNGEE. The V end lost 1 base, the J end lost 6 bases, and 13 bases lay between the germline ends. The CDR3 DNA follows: TGTGCCAGCAGCGTATTCCTGGGGGGGCCCGGGGAGCTGTTTTTT. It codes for CASSVFLGGPGELFF. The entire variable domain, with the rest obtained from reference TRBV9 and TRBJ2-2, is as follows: DSGVTQTPKHLITATGQRVTLRCSPRSGDLSVYWYQQSLDQGLQFLIQYYNGEERAKGNILERFSAQQFPDLHSELNLSSLELGDSALYFCASSVFLGGPGELFFGEGSRLTVL.

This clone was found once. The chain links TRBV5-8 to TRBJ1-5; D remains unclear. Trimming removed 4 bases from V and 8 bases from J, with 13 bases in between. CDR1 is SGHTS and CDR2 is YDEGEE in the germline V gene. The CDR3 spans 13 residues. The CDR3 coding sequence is TGTGCCAGCAGCCCTGACATCGGCAAGCCCCAGCATTTT. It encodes CASSPDIGKPQHF. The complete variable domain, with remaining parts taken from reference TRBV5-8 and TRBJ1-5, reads EAGVTQSPTHLIKTRGQQATLRCSPISGHTSVYWYQQALGLGLQFLLWYDEGEERNRGNFPPRFSGRQFPNYSSELNVNALELEDSALYLCASSPDIGKPQHFGDGTRLSIL.

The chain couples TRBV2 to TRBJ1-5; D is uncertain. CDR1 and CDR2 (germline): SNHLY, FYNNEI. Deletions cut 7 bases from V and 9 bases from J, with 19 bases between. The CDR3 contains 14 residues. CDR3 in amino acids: CASKRVDREGPQHF. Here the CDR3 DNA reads TGTGCCAGCAAGAGAGTGGACCGCGAGGGGCCCCAGCATTTT.

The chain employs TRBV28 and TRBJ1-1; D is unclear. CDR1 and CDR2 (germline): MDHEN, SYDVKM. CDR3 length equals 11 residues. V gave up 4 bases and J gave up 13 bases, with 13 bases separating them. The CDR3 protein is CASSSTAGSFF. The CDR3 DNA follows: TGTGCCAGCAGTTCGACGGCAGGTAGTTTCTTT. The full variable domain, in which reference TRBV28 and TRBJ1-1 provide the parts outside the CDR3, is DVKVTQSSRYLVKRTGEKVFLECVQDMDHENMFWYRQDPGLGLRLIYFSYDVKMKEKGDIPEGYSVSREKKERFSLILESASTNQTSMYLCASSSTAGSFFGQGTRLTVV.